The clone carrying this TCR beta chain came up many times. Its cognate antigen is unknown. Uncontrolled infection, other autoimmune disease, pregnancy or lactation led to exclusion. The data stem from a study of T cells in Graves' hyperthyroidism and ophthalmopathy. Using RNA transcripts as the source, TCR beta CDR3 regions were amplified. Using the HTBI primer set, a first-round RT-PCR was run on the TCR CDR3. Via MiXCR, TCRdb re-called the multiplex PCR reads, giving one row per CDR3 protein. The table includes under 600,000 distinct CDR3 sequences, around 15% detected once. Study observations and caveats: Separation of ophthalmopathy from stable hyperthyroidism was achieved by a 13 V-J model. Most thyroid clonotypes expanded above 0.001 were also detected in blood. Onset of ophthalmopathy came a median approximately 6 months after the model predicted it.

Sequencing was performed on blood. The TCR comes from a middle-aged woman with Graves' ophthalmopathy.

The CDR3 DNA reads TGTGCCAGCAGTGAAGCCGGGGGGTGGAATGAGCAGTTCTTC. Protein product: CASSEAGGWNEQFF. V and J are TRBV2 and TRBJ2-1, with 7 bases lining up with TRBD2. V lost 0 bases and J lost 7; bases outside the gene matches: 3. The CDR3 is made up of 14 amino acids. Germline CDR1 SNHLY, CDR2 FYNNEI.